Listed below are T cell receptor beta chains from one sample, sequenced in a study of blood T cell repertoires in COVID-19. Clones were read by immunoSEQ multiplex PCR, and TCRdb kept only the in-frame ones, dropping some. The data contain tens of thousands of clones, around 70% of them singletons. Specimen: peripheral blood. The receptors stem from a woman between 65 and 79 years old with acute or convalescent COVID-19. Both conserved end residues are part of each CDR3. Each record gives: V gene, D gene, J gene, clone size, CDR3 DNA, CDR3 protein. A D gene is named only where the DNA matches it firmly. Expanded clones get a size class; other rows say once, few or many, or leave the size out.

>TRBV9|.|TRBJ1-3|few
TGTGCCAGCAGCTCCCGGGATCTCCTCTCTGGAAACACCATATATTTT
CASSSRDLLSGNTIYF
>TRBV5-1|.|TRBJ2-3|.
TGCGCCAGCAGCTTGTACGTGGGGCTGGCAGGAGATACGCAGTATTTT
CASSLYVGLAGDTQYF
>TRBV7-3|.|TRBJ2-2|.
TGTGCCAGCAGCTATCTAGACCGTGACACCGGGGAGCTGTTTTTT
CASSYLDRDTGELFF
>TRBV5-1|.|TRBJ2-2|.
TGCGCCAGCAGCGTCGGTGGCAGCGCGAACACCGGGGAGCTGTTTTTT
CASSVGGSANTGELFF
>TRBV5-1|.|TRBJ1-1|.
TGCGCCAGCAGACTGTCTCAGGGATACACTGAAGCTTTCTTT
CASRLSQGYTEAFF
>TRBV7-8|TRBD1|TRBJ1-1|.
TGTGCCAGCAGCCTGCGAGCAGGGGGCACGAACACTGAAGCTTTCTTT
CASSLRAGGTNTEAFF
>TRBV10-3|TRBD1|TRBJ1-6|.
TGTGCCATCAGTGAAGGGACAGGACGTAATTCACCCCTCCACTTT
CAISEGTGRNSPLHF
>TRBV9|.|TRBJ2-2|.
TGTGCCAGCAGCCCCTACTCCACCGGGGAGCTGTTTTTT
CASSPYSTGELFF
>TRBV20-1|.|TRBJ1-2|.
TGCAGTGCCAGTCCGTTGGCAGGGAGGGACTATGGCTACACCTTC
CSASPLAGRDYGYTF
>TRBV9|.|TRBJ2-1|.
TGTGCCAGCAGCGTAGTCGGGGGTCACTACAATGAGCAGTTCTTC
CASSVVGGHYNEQFF
>TRBV5-4|.|TRBJ1-1|.
TGTGCCAGCAGCTTTAGCGACAGGCCCACTGAAGCTTTCTTT
CASSFSDRPTEAFF
>TRBV9|TRBD2|TRBJ2-7|.
TGTGCCAGCAGCCGAGGGACTAGCGGGGGGTACGAGCAGTACTTC
CASSRGTSGGYEQYF
>TRBV6-5|.|TRBJ1-2|.
TGTGCCAGCAGCAATAACTATGGCTACACCTTC
CASSNNYGYTF
>TRBV28|.|TRBJ1-2|.
TGTGCCAGCAGTGGGGCAGGGGCCTATGGCTACACCTTC
CASSGAGAYGYTF
>TRBV3-1/TRBV3-2|.|TRBJ1-1|.
TGTGCCAGCAGCCTATCCGGGGGGCCCCTAAGTGAAGCTTTCTTT
CASSLSGGPLSEAFF
>TRBV7-2|.|TRBJ1-4|.
TGTGCCAGCAGCTTAGGAGGGCCTAGTGAAAAACTGTTTTTT
CASSLGGPSEKLFF
>TRBV27|TRBD1|TRBJ1-2|.
TGTGCCAGCAGCCAGACAGGGGGCTACTATGGCTACACCTTC
CASSQTGGYYGYTF
>TRBV28|TRBD1|TRBJ1-5|.
TGTGCCAGCCTCCTATCGGGCAGGGGGGTTTTAGAACCCCAGCATTTT
CASLLSGRGVLEPQHF
>TRBV5-1|TRBD2|TRBJ2-1|.
TGCGCCAGCAGCATGCTTAGCGGGGGGGCCGGAAATGAGCAGTTCTTC
CASSMLSGGAGNEQFF
>TRBV4-2|TRBD2|TRBJ2-3|.
TGTGCCAGCAGCCTCTGGACTAGCGGGGGGGATACGCAGTATTTT
CASSLWTSGGDTQYF
>TRBV19|.|TRBJ2-3|.
TGTGCCAGTAAGGATGGGGGCCGGGATACGCAGTATTTT
CASKDGGRDTQYF
>TRBV2|TRBD2|TRBJ2-1|.
TGTGCCAGCAGTGAAGAGCTAGCGGGGTCCTCAGATGAGCAGTTCTTC
CASSEELAGSSDEQFF
>TRBV24-1|.|TRBJ2-1|.
TGTGCCACCAGTGATCTAAAGGCTAGAAATGAGCAGTTCTTC
CATSDLKARNEQFF
>TRBV24-1|.|TRBJ1-2|.
TGTGCCACCACGTCCCTGACAGCAAACTATGGCTACACCTTC
CATTSLTANYGYTF
>TRBV30|.|TRBJ1-6|.
TGTGCCTGGAGTGTAATGCGGACAAATAATTCACCCCTCCACTTT
CAWSVMRTNNSPLHF
>TRBV2|.|TRBJ2-1|.
TGTGCCAGCAGTGCCGGGATTAACTCCTACAATGAGCAGTTCTTC
CASSAGINSYNEQFF
>TRBV11-1|.|TRBJ1-1|few
TGTGCCAGCAGCTTCGTCCAGGGAGGCACTGAAGCTTTCTTT
CASSFVQGGTEAFF
>TRBV21-1|.|TRBJ1-3|.
TGTGCCAGCGCACCACTGGGGGGCTCTGGAAACACCATATATTTT
CASAPLGGSGNTIYF
>TRBV10-1|TRBD2|TRBJ2-3|.
TGCGCCAGCAGTAAGGCTAGCGGGGGCCCCGCGGGGTCAAAGGGTACGCAGTATTTT
CASSKASGGPAGSKGTQYF
>TRBV6-5|TRBD1|TRBJ1-6|.
TGTGCCAGTGGGACAGCCCACTCCTATAATTCACCCCTCCACTTT
CASGTAHSYNSPLHF
>TRBV6-5|TRBD1|TRBJ1-1|.
TGTGCCAGCAGCCTGACAGGGGACACTGAAGCTTTCTTT
CASSLTGDTEAFF
>TRBV6-6|TRBD1|TRBJ1-2|.
TGTGCCAGCAGTCTTGGGGACAGGGGAGTGAAAGCTAACTATGGCTACACCTTC
CASSLGDRGVKANYGYTF
>TRBV6-5|.|TRBJ1-1|.
TGTGCCAGCAGGTCTCCTGGGGCTCTGATGGCTTTCTTT
CASRSPGALMAFF
>TRBV5-1|TRBD1|TRBJ2-1|.
TGCGCCAGCAGGAGGACAGGGGTCTACAATGAGCAGTTCTTC
CASRRTGVYNEQFF
>TRBV4-2|TRBD2|TRBJ2-5|.
TGTGCCAGCAGTGGGACTAGCGGGGGGGGAGAGACCCAGTACTTC
CASSGTSGGGETQYF
>TRBV4-1|.|TRBJ1-1|few
TGCGCCAGCAGCCAAGATAGAGACACTGAAGCTTTCTTT
CASSQDRDTEAFF
>TRBV5-4|.|TRBJ1-1|.
TGTGCCAGCAGCTTGTGGCCTCCGGGACTACAGTCAGGGACTGAAGCTTTCTTT
CASSLWPPGLQSGTEAFF
>TRBV7-3|.|TRBJ1-1|few
TGTGCCAGCAGCCCACAGGGTCGCACTGAAGCTTTCTTT
CASSPQGRTEAFF
>TRBV19|TRBD1|TRBJ1-1|.
TGTGCCAGTAGTATAAGACAGGGGGCGAGAGGGACTGAAGCTTTCTTT
CASSIRQGARGTEAFF
>TRBV18|.|TRBJ1-5|.
TGTGCCAGCTCACCTATAGGGAACGGGGATCAGCCCCAGCATTTT
CASSPIGNGDQPQHF
>TRBV11-2|.|TRBJ1-2|.
TGTGCCAGCAGCTTACGAGTTGACAGCACTTGGGGCTACACCTTC
CASSLRVDSTWGYTF
>TRBV7-9|.|TRBJ2-5|.
TGTGCCAGCAGCTTAGCGGGCTGGCACCTCCAAGAGACCCAGTACTTC
CASSLAGWHLQETQYF
>TRBV20-1|.|TRBJ2-7|.
TGCAGTGCTAGTGAGGGGGGGCGAGTCGAGCAGTACTTC
CSASEGGRVEQYF
>TRBV30|TRBD1|TRBJ1-2|.
TGTGCCTGGATTCGCAACCGGGACAGGGGCTTCAATGGCTACACCTTC
CAWIRNRDRGFNGYTF
>TRBV2|TRBD2|TRBJ2-2|once
TGTGCCAGCAAGAGCGGGGGACTCACCGGGGAGCTGTTTTTT
CASKSGGLTGELFF
>TRBV5-1|.|TRBJ2-5|few
TGCGCCAGCAGCTCGCCTATACAAGAGACCCAGTACTTC
CASSSPIQETQYF
>TRBV5-4|.|TRBJ1-1|.
TGTGCCAGCAGCTCCCCAACGGGGAACACTGAAGCTTTCTTT
CASSSPTGNTEAFF
>TRBV18|.|TRBJ1-2|.
TGTGCCAGCGAGGGTAAACCCAGTCGAGGCTACACCTTC
CASEGKPSRGYTF
>TRBV5-6|.|TRBJ1-1|.
TGTGCCAGCAGCCAACCCGGGGGGGTGAACACTGAAGCTTTCTTT
CASSQPGGVNTEAFF
>TRBV2|.|TRBJ1-2|.
TGTGCCAGCAGCCTACAGGGTCCCTATGGCTACACCTTC
CASSLQGPYGYTF
>TRBV6-5|.|TRBJ1-2|few
TGTGCCGCCGGAGCTAACTATGGCTACACCTTC
CAAGANYGYTF
>TRBV19|TRBD1|TRBJ1-1|.
TGTGCCAGTAGTCCCCAACAGGGGCGGAACACTGAAGCTTTCTTT
CASSPQQGRNTEAFF